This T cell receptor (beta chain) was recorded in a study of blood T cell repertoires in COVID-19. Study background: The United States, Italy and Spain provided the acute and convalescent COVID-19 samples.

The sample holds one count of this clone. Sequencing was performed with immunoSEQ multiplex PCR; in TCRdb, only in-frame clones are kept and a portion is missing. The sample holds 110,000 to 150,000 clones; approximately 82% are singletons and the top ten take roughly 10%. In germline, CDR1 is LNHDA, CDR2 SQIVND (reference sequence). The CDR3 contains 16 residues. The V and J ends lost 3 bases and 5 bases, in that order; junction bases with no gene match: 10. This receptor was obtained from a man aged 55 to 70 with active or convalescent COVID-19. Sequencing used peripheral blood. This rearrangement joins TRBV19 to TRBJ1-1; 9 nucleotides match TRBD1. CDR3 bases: TGTGCCAGTAGTATTGGGACAGGGAGGGTTTGGACTGAAGCTTTCTTT. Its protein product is CASSIGTGRVWTEAFF.